The 10 T cell receptor beta chains below all came from one sample that was sequenced in a study of spatial heterogeneity in lung cancer. Time point given: sample taken at primary tumor resection. Extraction of whole RNA from tumor, nontumor lung or frozen PBMC preceded unsorted sequencing. In TCRdb, the 5' RACE reads were re-called with MiXCR into one record per CDR3 protein. The table records several thousand distinct CDR3 sequences, 25% to 30% of them present only once. Material: PBMCs, obtained at surgery. The source of these receptors is a female donor with early-stage non-small cell lung cancer.

A word on this clonotype: This beta chain is off target for a library built for alpha chains, so its abundance means little. The rearrangement links TRBV2 to TRBJ2-2; D is unclear. The CDR3 has 16 residues. Germline CDR1 is SNHLY and CDR2 is FYNNEI. V lost 2 bases, J lost 2 bases, and 12 bases lay in between. Here the CDR3 reads CASSERSPLNTGELFF. The CDR3 DNA is TGTGCCAGCAGTGAACGTAGCCCCCTTAACACCGGGGAGCTGTTTTTT.

A remark on this clonotype: This beta chain is a stray read from a library made for alpha chains; its abundance is not meaningful. The rearrangement joins TRBV7-2 to TRBJ2-6; D unclear. The CDR3 sequence is 16 residues long. Trimming took off 1 base at V and 0 bases at J, with 7 bases between the two ends. Germline CDR1 and CDR2: SGHTA and FQGNSA. The CDR3: CASSLDSRSGANVLTF. The CDR3 DNA is TGTGCCAGCAGCTTAGATAGCCGCTCTGGGGCCAACGTCCTGACTTTC.

By share, this clonotype ranks as medium-sized. Because this beta chain is a stray read in a library intended to capture alpha chains, its abundance should not be given much weight. This sequence joins TRBV30 and TRBJ2-1; TRBD2 agrees at 14 bases. The CDR3 has 15 amino acids. Germline V gives CDR1 GTSNPN, CDR2 SVGIG (reference sequence). The V gene end was trimmed by 7 bases and the J gene end by 8 bases; junction bases not matched to a gene: 10. The CDR3 DNA reads as TGTGCCTTCACCAGGGCGGGACTAGCGGGAGATGAGCAGTTCTTC. Translation gives CAFTRAGLAGDEQFF.

About this clonotype: With the library built for alpha chains, this beta chain is off target and its frequency is not meaningful. The chain joins TRBV6-1 to TRBJ2-1, with D possibly being TRBD1 (5 bases). The V and J ends lost 8 bases and 2 bases respectively, with 16 bases between them. The CDR3 loop spans 15 amino acids. The germline gives CDR1 MNHNS, CDR2 SASEGT. DNA for the CDR3: TGTGCCAGCGTCGTGGACATACGAACCTACAATGAGCAGTTCTTC. This codes for CASVVDIRTYNEQFF.

As to this clonotype: The size of this beta chain means little, since it is a stray read in a library made for alpha chains. This chain links TRBV7-2 with TRBJ2-7, with D perhaps TRBD2 (6 bases). Germline CDR1 and CDR2: SGHTA and FQGNSA. There are 15 residues in the CDR3. The ends were cut back, 4 bases at V and 4 bases at J, with 17 bases in the middle. DNA for the CDR3: TGTGCCAGCAGCTCCCCGGGGACTCTTTCTTACGAGCAGTACTTC. Amino acids: CASSSPGTLSYEQYF.

Turning to this clonotype: This beta chain was picked up by a library intended for alpha chains and is off target, so its count carries little meaning. The chain is built from TRBV24-1 and TRBJ1-1, with 9 positions matching TRBD1. Germline CDR1 and CDR2: KGHDR and SFDVKD. The CDR3 loop spans 15 amino acids. The J segment lost 5 bases and the V segment lost 4 bases, leaving 7 bases of the junction unmatched. As DNA, the CDR3 is TGTGCCACCAGTGACCAAACAGGGGGCCGGACTGAAGCTTTCTTT. Amino acid sequence: CATSDQTGGRTEAFF.

Concerning this clonotype: This beta chain represents an off-target read in a library built for alpha chains; its size is of limited meaning. The rearrangement links TRBV5-1 to TRBJ2-2, with a tentative D call TRBD1 (6 bases). The CDR3 runs 14 residues. Germline V gives CDR1 SGHRS, CDR2 YFSETQ. V was trimmed by 2 bases and J by 6 bases, leaving 11 bases between them. CDR3 coding DNA: TGCGCCAGCAGCTTCAAAACAGGGTCCGGGGAGCTGTTTTTT. Translated, it gives CASSFKTGSGELFF.

This clonotype was counted a few times. Found in a library prepared for alpha chains, this beta chain is an off-target read, and its abundance has little meaning. CDR3 in DNA: TGCGCCAGCAGCCAATTAGGGACCCCCAATGAGCAGTTCTTC. This codes for CASSQLGTPNEQFF. This rearrangement joins TRBV4-1 to TRBJ2-1, with D perhaps matching TRBD1 or TRBD2 (5 bases each). CDR3 length equals 14 residues. Trimming pared 2 bases from V and 6 bases from J, leaving 11 bases between. In germline, CDR1 is MGHRA, CDR2 YSYEKL.

About this clonotype itself: This beta chain is an off-target read within a library intended for alpha chains, so its frequency means little. This rearrangement joins TRBV9 to TRBJ2-7; D is unresolved. V was clipped by 0 bases and J by 4 bases, with 5 bases between them. CDR1 is SGDLS and CDR2 is YYNGEE in the germline V gene. The CDR3 sequence is 12 residues long. CDR3 residues: CASSVDLYEQYV. The CDR3 nucleotides read TGTGCCAGCAGCGTAGACTTGTACGAGCAGTACGTC.

A remark on this clonotype: This beta chain appears as a stray read in a library generated for alpha chains; its size is not informative. This chain links TRBV6-2 or TRBV6-3 with TRBJ2-3; 16 positions agree with TRBD2. Trimming removed 5 bases from V and 6 bases from J; junction bases left unmatched: 11. The CDR3 is 18 amino acids. Germline values: CDR1 MNHEY, CDR2 SVGEGT. CDR3 sequence reads: CASSPPGLAGGPEDTQYF. The CDR3 region has the DNA TGTGCCAGCAGTCCACCGGGACTAGCGGGAGGGCCCGAGGATACGCAGTATTTT.